This TCR beta chain was sequenced during a study of regulatory T cells in long-lasting Graves disease. Broader study findings: TRBV28, TRBJ1-2 and TRBJ2-5 emerged as the favored segments in persistent disease.

This CDR3 region has 16 residues. Per the germline V gene, CDR1 is SGDLS and CDR2 is YYNGEE. V was clipped by 4 bases and J by 4 bases; unmatched bases: 8. In the case of this clonotype: Its antigen is currently unknown.

According to the study, TCR beta libraries were built with iRepertoire HTBI primers and CDR3-region Arm-PCR. TCRdb re-derived calls from the multiplex PCR reads in MiXCR, one entry per CDR3 protein. The sample includes fewer than 550,000 distinct CDR3 sequences, 15% to 20% seen only once; the top ten take approximately 25%. Time point: newly diagnosed GD, antithyroid drugs for less than 3 months. Scientists built the TCR library using RNA that was extracted from PBMCs. This sample also belongs to another study, concerning T cells in Graves' hyperthyroidism and ophthalmopathy.

Specimen: peripheral blood mononuclear cells (PBMCs), collected at new diagnosis, from a patient treated with antithyroid drugs. This chain uses TRBV9 with TRBJ2-2; TRBD1 aligns across 9 bases. The clonotype comes from a woman aged 35-65 years with Graves disease. DNA of the CDR3: TGTGCCAGCAGCACCGAGACAGGGGGGCCCACCGGGGAGCTGTTTTTT. It yields the protein CASSTETGGPTGELFF.